Each of the 25 T cell receptor beta chains below was sequenced from the same sample in a study of cytomegalovirus exposure and HLA in healthy donors. The PCR had 60 Vbeta and 13 Jbeta primers. Sequencing was performed with immunoSEQ multiplex PCR; in TCRdb, only in-frame clones are kept and a portion is missing. In the table there are about 140,000 clones, roughly 75% of which are singletons. Specimen: PBMCs. The source is a man under 40 in good health and CMV-seronegative.

The V gene is TRBV7-9, the J gene TRBJ1-4; 8 bases match TRBD1. Germline loops: CDR1 SEHNR, CDR2 FQNEAQ (reference sequence). The CDR3 has 14 residues. The V segment lost 3 bases and the J segment 10 bases; nucleotides outside the gene matches: 7. CDR3: CASSFSTGVGKLFF. The CDR3 DNA sequence: TGTGCCAGCAGCTTTTCGACAGGGGTTGGAAAACTGTTTTTT. Drawing the rest from reference TRBV7-9 and TRBJ1-4, the complete variable domain is DTGVSQNPRHKITKRGQNVTFRCDPISEHNRLYWYRQTLGQGPEFLTYFQNEAQLEKSRLLSDRFSAERPKGSFSTLEIQRTEQGDSAMYLCASSFSTGVGKLFFGSGTQLSVL.

The rearrangement links TRBV6-5 to TRBJ1-2, with 10 bases that match TRBD1. Germline-derived CDR1 and CDR2 are MNHEY and SVGAGI. The CDR3 loop spans 15 amino acids. The V segment lost 7 bases and the J segment 5 bases; nucleotides outside the gene matches: 10. CDR3: CASTYRDRGRYGYTF. The CDR3 bases are TGTGCCAGCACCTACAGGGACAGGGGCAGATATGGCTACACCTTC.

The chain couples TRBV6-5 to TRBJ1-2; D possibly corresponds to TRBD1 (5 bases). This CDR3 has 13 amino acids. Germline-derived CDR1 and CDR2 are MNHEY and SVGAGI. The V gene lost 6 bases and the J gene lost 2 bases, with 10 bases spanning the gap. DNA of the CDR3: TGTGCCAGCAGGTACGACAGAAACTATGGCTACACCTTC. Its protein is CASRYDRNYGYTF.

CDR3 loop: CASRERGSGNTIYF. CDR3 coding DNA: TGTGCCAGCAGGGAACGCGGCTCTGGAAACACCATATATTTT. The chain recombines TRBV6-5 with TRBJ1-3; D gene uncertain. The germline V gene has CDR1 MNHEY and CDR2 SVGAGI. V dropped 6 bases and J dropped 0 bases, with 9 bases sitting between them. This CDR3 comprises 14 residues.

This clone was picked up a small number of times. V gene TRBV5-6 combines with J gene TRBJ2-7; D may be TRBD1 (5 bases). The CDR3 runs 13 residues. V was trimmed by 2 bases and J by 6 bases, leaving 12 bases between them. Per germline, CDR1 SGHDT and CDR2 YYEEEE. As DNA, the CDR3 is TGTGCCAGCAGCTTAGGCAGGGTAGGCGAGCAGTACTTC. Translating gives CASSLGRVGEQYF.

The chain combines TRBV2 with TRBJ1-4; D is unclear. In germline, CDR1 is SNHLY, CDR2 FYNNEI. The CDR3 extends over 14 amino acids. V lost 6 bases, J lost 8 bases, and 16 bases lay in between. CDR3 DNA: TGTGCCAGCAGCCTTGAGGAAGTCGGGGAAAAACTGTTTTTT. Translation gives CASSLEEVGEKLFF.

This chain joins TRBV30 and TRBJ1-5; D is possibly TRBD1 (6 bases). With 2 bases removed from V and 7 bases from J, the gap between germline ends came to 15 bases. CDR1 GTSNPN and CDR2 SVGIG come from the germline V gene (reference sequence). The CDR3 sequence is 14 residues long. The CDR3: CAWSPGGPEQPQHF. The CDR3 DNA reads TGTGCCTGGAGTCCCGGGGGGCCAGAGCAGCCCCAGCATTTT.

The chain employs TRBV7-6 and TRBJ2-1; TRBD2 agrees at 12 bases. V dropped 4 bases and J dropped 3; count of bases not matched to a gene: 1. Germline CDR1 reads SGHVS; CDR2 reads FNYEAQ. The CDR3 sequence is 15 residues long. The CDR3 reads CASSSLAGGYNEQFF. The CDR3, as DNA: TGTGCCAGCAGCTCACTAGCGGGAGGCTACAATGAGCAGTTCTTC.

The J gene is TRBJ2-3, the V gene TRBV7-9, with 9 bases fitting TRBD2. The CDR3 length is 19 residues. Trimming at V came to 4 bases and at J to 3 bases, leaving 17 bases not matched to a gene. Germline V gives CDR1 SEHNR, CDR2 FQNEAQ (reference sequence). CDR3 region: CASSSPIGRLADPTDTQYF. Written as DNA, the CDR3 is TGTGCCAGCAGCTCGCCCATAGGGAGACTAGCGGATCCAACAGATACGCAGTATTTT. Full variable domain (rest looked up from reference TRBV7-9 and TRBJ2-3): DTGVSQNPRHKITKRGQNVTFRCDPISEHNRLYWYRQTLGQGPEFLTYFQNEAQLEKSRLLSDRFSAERPKGSFSTLEIQRTEQGDSAMYLCASSSPIGRLADPTDTQYFGPGTRLTVL.

The chain carries TRBV5-8 and TRBJ1-5; tentative D call: TRBD1 (5 bases). Germline V gene sequence: CDR1 SGHTS, CDR2 YDEGEE. The CDR3 has 14 amino acids. Trimming cost V 4 bases and J 7 bases, with 15 bases left between them. CDR3 in amino acids: CASSPGGAVQPQHF. Here the CDR3 DNA reads TGTGCCAGCAGCCCCGGTGGGGCGGTGCAGCCCCAGCATTTT.

Only one count was recorded for this clone. This sequence joins TRBV9 and TRBJ2-2; 15 bases match TRBD2. The CDR3 runs 18 residues. Germline loops: CDR1 SGDLS, CDR2 YYNGEE. V gave up 0 bases and J gave up 6 bases; unmatched junction bases: 6. CDR3 sequence (DNA): TGTGCCAGCAGCGTAGATAGAGGACTAGCGGGAGGGTCCGGGGAGCTGTTTTTT. Translated: CASSVDRGLAGGSGELFF.

V is TRBV15 and J is TRBJ1-5, with TRBD1 identical over 7 bases. CDR1 and CDR2 from the germline V gene are LNHNV and YYDKDF (reference sequence). The CDR3 length is 16 residues. With V trimmed by 1 base and J by 6 bases, 9 bases remained unmatched. CDR3 region: CATSRGSRGTGQPQHF. The CDR3 DNA follows: TGTGCCACCAGCAGAGGGTCCAGGGGGACTGGTCAGCCCCAGCATTTT.

The chain has TRBV6-1 and TRBJ2-5; D not certain. V was pared by 10 bases and J by 3 bases, with 12 bases between. Germline V gene lookup returns CDR1 MNHNS and CDR2 SASEGT. The length of the CDR3 is 12 residues. This chain's CDR3 is CATSQHKETQYF. CDR3 sequence (DNA): TGTGCCACATCACAGCACAAAGAGACCCAGTACTTC.

V is TRBV6-5 and J is TRBJ1-3, with D possibly being TRBD1 (5 bases). The CDR3 extends over 15 amino acids. V lost 5 bases to trimming and J lost 2 bases, with 13 bases between them. Germline V gene sequence: CDR1 MNHEY, CDR2 SVGAGI. As DNA, the CDR3 is TGTGCCAGCAGTACGGGCAGGGTCCCTGGAAACACCATATATTTT. Translated: CASSTGRVPGNTIYF.

The chain combines TRBV28 with TRBJ1-2, with 7 bases lining up with TRBD1. The CDR3 loop spans 15 amino acids. V dropped 6 bases and J dropped 2; count of bases not matched to a gene: 9. CDR1 MDHEN and CDR2 SYDVKM come from the germline V gene. The CDR3 sequence: CASRFKGAGNYGYTF. CDR3 bases: TGTGCCAGCAGGTTCAAGGGGGCGGGAAACTATGGCTACACCTTC.

The V gene is TRBV14, the J gene TRBJ2-7, with D possibly TRBD2 on 6 matching bases. Germline V lookup: CDR1 SGHDN, CDR2 FVKESK. The CDR3 consists of 18 residues. The V gene lost 0 bases and the J gene lost 0 bases, with 18 bases spanning the gap. CDR3 DNA: TGTGCCAGCAGCCAAGATCTGGTCGAGGGACTTTCCTCCTACGAGCAGTACTTC. Its translation: CASSQDLVEGLSSYEQYF.

This clone has a handful of counts. The V call is TRBV6-5, the J call TRBJ2-1; D is perhaps TRBD1 (5 bases). The CDR3 has 14 amino acids. V gave up 7 bases and J gave up 7 bases, with 17 bases separating them. Germline CDR1 reads MNHEY; CDR2 reads SVGAGI. CDR3 in amino acids: CASKFGQGLNEQFF. The CDR3 DNA reads as TGTGCCAGCAAGTTCGGGCAGGGTCTGAATGAGCAGTTCTTC.

The rearrangement links TRBV15 to TRBJ2-1, with D unresolved. CDR3 length equals 15 residues. V was cut by 0 bases and J by 3 bases, with 9 bases left in between. Germline CDR1 is LNHNV and CDR2 is YYDKDF (reference sequence). This chain's CDR3 is CATSRDPGHYNEQFF. As DNA, the CDR3 is TGTGCCACCAGCAGAGATCCAGGCCACTACAATGAGCAGTTCTTC.

J is TRBJ2-3 and V is TRBV18; 7 nucleotides align to TRBD1. The CDR3 extends over 16 amino acids. Trimming cost V 5 bases and J 4 bases; bases outside gene matches: 12. Germline loops: CDR1 KGHSH, CDR2 LQKENI. As DNA, the CDR3 is TGTGCCAGCTCATTTCCATGGACAGGAGGCTCAGATACGCAGTATTTT. It codes for CASSFPWTGGSDTQYF.

The chain couples TRBV28 to TRBJ2-7; maybe TRBD2 (5 bases). This CDR3 is built from 12 residues. Germline assignment: CDR1 MDHEN and CDR2 SYDVKM. Trimming removed 2 bases from V and 7 bases from J, with 9 bases in between. This CDR3 is CASSLNGEEQYF. The DNA of the CDR3 is TGTGCCAGCAGTTTAAATGGGGAGGAGCAGTACTTC.

The chain has TRBV19 and TRBJ2-3, with a possible D match to TRBD1 (5 bases). The ends were cut back, 8 bases at V and 2 bases at J, with 11 bases in the middle. Looked up from germline, CDR1 is LNHDA and CDR2 is SQIVND (reference sequence). The CDR3 consists of 13 residues. DNA of the CDR3: TGTGCCAGTGGCAAGGGGCACACAGATACGCAGTATTTT. This sequence encodes CASGKGHTDTQYF.

The CDR3 region has the DNA TGTGCCAGCAGTGACCCCCCTGCAGGGGTTGCAACTAATGAAAAACTGTTTTTT. Protein product: CASSDPPAGVATNEKLFF. The chain is built from TRBV2 and TRBJ1-4; D is perhaps TRBD1 (6 bases). CDR1 and CDR2 (germline): SNHLY, FYNNEI. V gave up 3 bases and J gave up 0 bases, with 17 bases separating them. The CDR3 covers 18 residues.

The chain links TRBV27 to TRBJ2-1; 10 positions agree with TRBD2. The V gene's germline CDR1 is MNHEY and CDR2 SMNVEV (reference sequence). The CDR3 extends over 16 amino acids. With 5 bases clipped from V and 1 base from J, the junction kept 5 bases outside the gene matches. Here the CDR3 reads CASSPLAGVSYNEQFF. CDR3 DNA: TGTGCCAGCAGTCCCCTAGCGGGAGTATCCTACAATGAGCAGTTCTTC.

The rearrangement joins TRBV29-1 to TRBJ2-7, with 8 bases aligning to TRBD1. The CDR3 covers 15 residues. J gave up 1 base and V 2 bases, and 7 bases lay outside the gene matches. Germline lookup yields CDR1 SQVTM and CDR2 ANQGSEA. The CDR3 coding sequence is TGCAGCGTTGAAATTCCGGGACAGGCGTCCTACGAGCAGTACTTC. This codes for CSVEIPGQASYEQYF.

A single count supports this clone. This CDR3 is CASSWTVNTEAFF. The CDR3 nucleotides read TGTGCCAGCAGCTGGACAGTGAACACTGAAGCTTTCTTT. This chain connects TRBV7-2 to TRBJ1-1; a weak D match, TRBD1 (6 bases). CDR1 is SGHTA, CDR2 FQGNSA, per germline. The CDR3 contains 13 residues. V lost 4 bases, J lost 0 bases, and 6 bases lay in between. The full variable domain, with the rest looked up from reference TRBV7-2 and TRBJ1-1, is GAGVSQSPSNKVTEKGKDVELRCDPISGHTALYWYRQSLGQGLEFLIYFQGNSAPDKSGLPSDRFSAERTGGSVSTLTIQRTQQEDSAVYLCASSWTVNTEAFFGQGTRLTVV.